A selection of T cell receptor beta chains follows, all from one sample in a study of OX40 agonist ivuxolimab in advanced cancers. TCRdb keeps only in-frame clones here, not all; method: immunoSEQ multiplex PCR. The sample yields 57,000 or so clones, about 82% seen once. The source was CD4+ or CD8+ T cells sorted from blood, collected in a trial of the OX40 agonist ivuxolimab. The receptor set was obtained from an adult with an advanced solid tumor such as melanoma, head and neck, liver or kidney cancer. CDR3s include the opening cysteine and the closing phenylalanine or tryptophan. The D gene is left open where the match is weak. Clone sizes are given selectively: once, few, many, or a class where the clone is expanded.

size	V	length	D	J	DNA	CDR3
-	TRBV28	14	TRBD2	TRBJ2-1	TGTGCCAGCAGTTTATCAATGACTAGCGGGGGAGGGTTCTTC	CASSLSMTSGGGFF
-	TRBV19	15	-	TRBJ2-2	TGTGCCAGTAGTATGGTGCCCGGTAACACCGGGGAGCTGTTTTTT	CASSMVPGNTGELFF
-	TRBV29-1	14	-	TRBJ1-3	TGCAGCGTTGCCGGAGACTCAAGGGAAAACACCATATATTTT	CSVAGDSRENTIYF
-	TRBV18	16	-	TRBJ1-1	TGTGCCAGCTCACCACTGGGGTCAGGGGAGACCACTGAAGCTTTCTTT	CASSPLGSGETTEAFF
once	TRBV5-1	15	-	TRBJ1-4	TGCGCCAGCAGCTTGATGGGGTCGGAAAATGAAAAACTGTTTTTT	CASSLMGSENEKLFF
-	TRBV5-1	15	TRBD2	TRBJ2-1	TGCGCCAGCAGCTCCTCTAGCGGGGCTCACAATGAGCAGTTCTTC	CASSSSSGAHNEQFF
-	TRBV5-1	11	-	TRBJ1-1	TGCGCCAGCCGACTAACGACTGAAGCTTTCTTT	CASRLTTEAFF
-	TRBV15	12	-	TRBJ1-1	TGTGCCACCAGTAGGGGAGACACTGAAGCTTTCTTT	CATSRGDTEAFF
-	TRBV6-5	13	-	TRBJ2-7	TGTGCCAGCAATTCGAACAACGGGTACGAGCAGTACTTC	CASNSNNGYEQYF
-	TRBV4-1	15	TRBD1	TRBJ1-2	TGCGCCAGCAGCCAAGAGAACAGGGGGCTCTATGGCTACACCTTC	CASSQENRGLYGYTF